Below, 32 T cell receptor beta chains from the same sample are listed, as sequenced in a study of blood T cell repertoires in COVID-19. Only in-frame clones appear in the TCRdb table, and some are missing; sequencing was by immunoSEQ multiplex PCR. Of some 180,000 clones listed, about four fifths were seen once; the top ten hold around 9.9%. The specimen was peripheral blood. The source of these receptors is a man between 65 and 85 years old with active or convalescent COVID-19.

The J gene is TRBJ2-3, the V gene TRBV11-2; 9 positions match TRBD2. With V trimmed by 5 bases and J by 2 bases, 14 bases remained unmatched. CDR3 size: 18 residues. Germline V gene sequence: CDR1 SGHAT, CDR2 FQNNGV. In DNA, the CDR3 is TGTGCCAGCAGCCGCGCCCAGACTAGCGGAGCCCTCACAGATACGCAGTATTTT. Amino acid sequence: CASSRAQTSGALTDTQYF.

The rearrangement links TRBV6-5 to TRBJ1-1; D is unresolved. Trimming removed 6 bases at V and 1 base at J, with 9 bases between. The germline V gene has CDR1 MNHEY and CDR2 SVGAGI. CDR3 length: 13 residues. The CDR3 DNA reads TGTGCCAGCAGACGACTGAAGAACACTGAAGCTTTCTTT. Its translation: CASRRLKNTEAFF.

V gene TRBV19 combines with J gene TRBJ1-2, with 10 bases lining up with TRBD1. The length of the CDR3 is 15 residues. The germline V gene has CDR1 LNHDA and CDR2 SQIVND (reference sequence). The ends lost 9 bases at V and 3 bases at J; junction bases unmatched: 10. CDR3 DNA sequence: TGTGCCAGCCATACTCCCGGGACAGGGGACTATGGCTACACCTTC. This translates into CASHTPGTGDYGYTF.

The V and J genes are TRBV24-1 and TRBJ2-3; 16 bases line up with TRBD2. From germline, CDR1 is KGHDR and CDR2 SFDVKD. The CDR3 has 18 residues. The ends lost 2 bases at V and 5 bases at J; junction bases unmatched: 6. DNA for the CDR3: TGTGCCACCAGTGATTGGAGGGGGACTAGCGGGAGGGTAGATACGCAGTATTTT. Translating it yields CATSDWRGTSGRVDTQYF.

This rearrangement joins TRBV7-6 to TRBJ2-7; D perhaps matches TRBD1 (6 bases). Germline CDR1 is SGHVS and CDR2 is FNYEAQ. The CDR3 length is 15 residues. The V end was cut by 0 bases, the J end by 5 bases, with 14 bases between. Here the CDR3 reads CASSLAGGGQNEQYF. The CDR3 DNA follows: TGTGCCAGCAGCTTAGCGGGTGGGGGACAAAACGAGCAGTACTTC.

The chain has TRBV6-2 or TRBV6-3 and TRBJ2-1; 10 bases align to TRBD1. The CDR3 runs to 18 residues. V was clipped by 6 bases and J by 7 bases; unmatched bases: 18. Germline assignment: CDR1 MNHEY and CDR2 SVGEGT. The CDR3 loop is CASSALNPGQGNKNEQFF. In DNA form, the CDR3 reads TGTGCCAGCAGCGCCCTCAATCCGGGACAGGGGAATAAAAATGAGCAGTTCTTC.

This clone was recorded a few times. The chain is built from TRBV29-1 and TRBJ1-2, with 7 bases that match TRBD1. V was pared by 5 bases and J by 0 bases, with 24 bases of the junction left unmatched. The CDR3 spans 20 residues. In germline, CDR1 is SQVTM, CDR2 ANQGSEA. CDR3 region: CSVSPSVPVRTGSANYGYTF. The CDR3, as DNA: TGCAGCGTTTCCCCATCAGTACCCGTACGGACAGGATCAGCTAACTATGGCTACACCTTC.

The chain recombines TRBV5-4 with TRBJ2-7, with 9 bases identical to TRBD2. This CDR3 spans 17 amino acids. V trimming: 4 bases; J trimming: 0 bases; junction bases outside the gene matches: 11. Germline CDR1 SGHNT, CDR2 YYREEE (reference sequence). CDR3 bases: TGTGCCAGCAGCCTCGGGACTAGCTTCTCGAGCTCCTACGAGCAGTACTTC. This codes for CASSLGTSFSSSYEQYF.

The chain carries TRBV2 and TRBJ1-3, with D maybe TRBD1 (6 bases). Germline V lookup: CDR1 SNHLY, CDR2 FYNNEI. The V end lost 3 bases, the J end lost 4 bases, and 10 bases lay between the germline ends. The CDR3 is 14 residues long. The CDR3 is CASSEAGTGNTIYF. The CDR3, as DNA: TGTGCCAGCAGTGAGGCAGGGACAGGAAACACCATATATTTT.

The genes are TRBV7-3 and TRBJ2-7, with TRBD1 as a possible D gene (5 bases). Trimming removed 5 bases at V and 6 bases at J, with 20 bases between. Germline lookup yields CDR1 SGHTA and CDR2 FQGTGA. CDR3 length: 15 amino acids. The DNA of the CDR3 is TGTGCCAGCAGCCACGAACAGGTGACCTATGCCGAGCAGTACTTC. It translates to CASSHEQVTYAEQYF.

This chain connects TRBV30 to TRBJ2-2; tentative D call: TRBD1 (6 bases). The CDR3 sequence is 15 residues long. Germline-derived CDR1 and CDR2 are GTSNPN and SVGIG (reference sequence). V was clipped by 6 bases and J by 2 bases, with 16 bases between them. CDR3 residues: CACPPRGRNTGELFF. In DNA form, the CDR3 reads TGTGCCTGCCCTCCCAGGGGCCGAAACACCGGGGAGCTGTTTTTT. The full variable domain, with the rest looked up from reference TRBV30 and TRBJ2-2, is SQTIHQWPATLVQPVGSPLSLECTVEGTSNPNLYWYRQAAGRGLQLLFYSVGIGQISSEVPQNLSASRPQDRQFILSSKKLLLSDSGFYLCACPPRGRNTGELFFGEGSRLTVL.

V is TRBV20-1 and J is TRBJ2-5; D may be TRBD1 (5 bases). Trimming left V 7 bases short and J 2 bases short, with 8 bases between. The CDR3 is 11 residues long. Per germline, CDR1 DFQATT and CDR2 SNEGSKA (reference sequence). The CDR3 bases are TGCAGTGGACAGAAACAAGAGACCCAGTACTTC. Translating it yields CSGQKQETQYF.

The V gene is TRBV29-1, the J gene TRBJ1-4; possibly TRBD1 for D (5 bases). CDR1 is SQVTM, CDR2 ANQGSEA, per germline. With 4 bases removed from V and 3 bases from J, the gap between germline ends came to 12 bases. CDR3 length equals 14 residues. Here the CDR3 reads CSVAKGSPNEKLFF. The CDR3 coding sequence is TGCAGCGTTGCAAAGGGGTCTCCTAATGAAAAACTGTTTTTT. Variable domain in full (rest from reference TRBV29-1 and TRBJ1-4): SAVISQKPSRDICQRGTSLTIQCQVDSQVTMMFWYRQQPGQSLTLIATANQGSEATYESGFVIDKFPISRPNLTFSTLTVSNMSPEDSSIYLCSVAKGSPNEKLFFGSGTQLSVL.

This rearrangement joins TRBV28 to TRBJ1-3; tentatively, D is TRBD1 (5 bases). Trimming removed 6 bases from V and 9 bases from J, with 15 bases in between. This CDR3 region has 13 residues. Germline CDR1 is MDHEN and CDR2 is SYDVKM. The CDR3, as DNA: TGTGCCAGCAGCCGGACAACCGCGCGCACCATATATTTT. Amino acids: CASSRTTARTIYF.

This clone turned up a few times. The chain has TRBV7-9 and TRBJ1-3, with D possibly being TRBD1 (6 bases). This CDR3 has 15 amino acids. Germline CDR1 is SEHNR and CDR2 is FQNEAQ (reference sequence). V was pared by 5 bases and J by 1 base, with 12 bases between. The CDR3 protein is CASSKTGTSGNTIYF. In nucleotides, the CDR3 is TGTGCCAGCAGCAAGACCGGGACATCTGGAAACACCATATATTTT. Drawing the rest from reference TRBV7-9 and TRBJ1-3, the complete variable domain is DTGVSQNPRHKITKRGQNVTFRCDPISEHNRLYWYRQTLGQGPEFLTYFQNEAQLEKSRLLSDRFSAERPKGSFSTLEIQRTEQGDSAMYLCASSKTGTSGNTIYFGEGSWLTVV.

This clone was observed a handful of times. The CDR3 DNA reads as TGCGCCAGCAGCTTGCCCCCCCCACAGGGCAGCTCCTACGAGCAGTACTTC. Translating gives CASSLPPPQGSSYEQYF. The rearrangement links TRBV5-1 to TRBJ2-7; a possible D gene is TRBD1 (6 bases). The CDR3 runs to 17 residues. Looked up from germline, CDR1 is SGHRS and CDR2 is YFSETQ. V was shortened by 1 base and J by 0 bases, with 17 bases between the two germline ends. The variable domain in full, with the rest retrieved from reference TRBV5-1 and TRBJ2-7, is KAGVTQTPRYLIKTRGQQVTLSCSPISGHRSVSWYQQTPGQGLQFLFEYFSETQRNKGNFPGRFSGRQFSNSRSEMNVSTLELGDSALYLCASSLPPPQGSSYEQYFGPGTRLTVT.

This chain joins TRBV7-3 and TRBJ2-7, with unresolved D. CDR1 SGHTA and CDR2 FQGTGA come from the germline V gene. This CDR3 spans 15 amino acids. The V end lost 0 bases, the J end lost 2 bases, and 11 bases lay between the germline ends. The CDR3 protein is CASSLTHNSAYEQYF. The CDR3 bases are TGTGCCAGCAGCTTAACCCACAACAGTGCCTACGAGCAGTACTTC.

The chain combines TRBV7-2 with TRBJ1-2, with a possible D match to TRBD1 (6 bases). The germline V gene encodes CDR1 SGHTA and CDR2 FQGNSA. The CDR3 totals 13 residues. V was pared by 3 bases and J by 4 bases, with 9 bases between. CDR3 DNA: TGTGCCAGCAGCTTGACAGGACCCTATGGCTACACCTTC. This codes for CASSLTGPYGYTF.

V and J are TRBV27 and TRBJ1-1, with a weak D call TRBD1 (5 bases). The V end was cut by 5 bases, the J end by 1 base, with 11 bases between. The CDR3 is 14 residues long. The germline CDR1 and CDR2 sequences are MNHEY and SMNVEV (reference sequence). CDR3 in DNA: TGTGCCAGCAGTACCGTGGGGGGGAACACTGAAGCTTTCTTT. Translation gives CASSTVGGNTEAFF.

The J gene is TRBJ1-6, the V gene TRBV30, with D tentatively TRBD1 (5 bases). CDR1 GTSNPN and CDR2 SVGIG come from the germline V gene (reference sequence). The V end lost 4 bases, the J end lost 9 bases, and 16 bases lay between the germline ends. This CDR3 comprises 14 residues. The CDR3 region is CAWTGGTAGSPLHF. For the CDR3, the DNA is TGTGCCTGGACTGGGGGGACGGCGGGTTCACCCCTCCACTTT.

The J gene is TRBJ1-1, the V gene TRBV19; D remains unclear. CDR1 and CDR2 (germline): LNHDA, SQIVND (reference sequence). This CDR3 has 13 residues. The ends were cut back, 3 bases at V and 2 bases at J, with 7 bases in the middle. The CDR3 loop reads CASSITDNTEAFF. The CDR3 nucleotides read TGTGCCAGTAGTATCACAGACAACACTGAAGCTTTCTTT.

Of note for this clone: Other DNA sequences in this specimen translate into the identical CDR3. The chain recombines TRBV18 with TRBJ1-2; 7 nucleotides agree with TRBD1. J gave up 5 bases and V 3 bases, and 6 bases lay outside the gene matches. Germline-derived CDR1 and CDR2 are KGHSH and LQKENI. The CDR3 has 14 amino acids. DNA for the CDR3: TGTGCCAGCTCACCTAGGACAGGTAGATATGGCTACACCTTC. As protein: CASSPRTGRYGYTF.

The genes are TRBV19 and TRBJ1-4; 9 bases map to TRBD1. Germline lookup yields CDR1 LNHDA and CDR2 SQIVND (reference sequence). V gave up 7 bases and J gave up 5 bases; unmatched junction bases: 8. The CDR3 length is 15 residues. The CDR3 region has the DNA TGTGCCAGTACCTCGAACAGGGGGCTGAATGAAAAACTGTTTTTT. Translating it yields CASTSNRGLNEKLFF. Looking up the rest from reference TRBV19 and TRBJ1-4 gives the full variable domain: DGGITQSPKYLFRKEGQNVTLSCEQNLNHDAMYWYRQDPGQGLRLIYYSQIVNDFQKGDIAEGYSVSREKKESFPLTVTSAQKNPTAFYLCASTSNRGLNEKLFFGSGTQLSVL.

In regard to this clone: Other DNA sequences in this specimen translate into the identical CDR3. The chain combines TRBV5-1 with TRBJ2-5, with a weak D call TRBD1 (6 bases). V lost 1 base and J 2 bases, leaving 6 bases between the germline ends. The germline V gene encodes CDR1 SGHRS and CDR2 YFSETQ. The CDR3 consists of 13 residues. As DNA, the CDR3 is TGCGCCAGCAGCTTGCAGGGGCAAGAGACCCAGTACTTC. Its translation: CASSLQGQETQYF.

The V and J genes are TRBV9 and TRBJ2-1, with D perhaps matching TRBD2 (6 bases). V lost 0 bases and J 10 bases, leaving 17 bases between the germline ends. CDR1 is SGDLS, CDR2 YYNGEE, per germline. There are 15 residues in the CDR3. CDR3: CASSVEGLQDGEQFF. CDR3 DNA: TGTGCCAGCAGCGTAGAGGGACTCCAGGACGGAGAGCAGTTCTTC.

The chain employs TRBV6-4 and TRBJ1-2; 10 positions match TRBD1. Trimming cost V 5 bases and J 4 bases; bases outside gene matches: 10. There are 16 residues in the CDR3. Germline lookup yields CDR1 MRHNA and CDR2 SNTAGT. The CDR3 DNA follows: TGTGCCAGCAGTCGCTCCGGGACAGGGGAAGTCTATGGCTACACCTTC. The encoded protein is CASSRSGTGEVYGYTF.

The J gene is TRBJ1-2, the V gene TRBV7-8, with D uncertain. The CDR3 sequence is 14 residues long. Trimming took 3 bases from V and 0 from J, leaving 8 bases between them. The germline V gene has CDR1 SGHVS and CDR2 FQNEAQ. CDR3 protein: CASSFSVTNYGYTF. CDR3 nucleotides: TGTGCCAGCAGCTTTTCAGTCACTAACTATGGCTACACCTTC.

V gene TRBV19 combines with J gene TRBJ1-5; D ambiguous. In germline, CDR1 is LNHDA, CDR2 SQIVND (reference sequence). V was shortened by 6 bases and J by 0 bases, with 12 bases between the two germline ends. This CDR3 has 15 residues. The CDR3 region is CASSVGHYSNQPQHF. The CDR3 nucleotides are TGTGCCAGTAGCGTCGGCCACTATAGCAATCAGCCCCAGCATTTT. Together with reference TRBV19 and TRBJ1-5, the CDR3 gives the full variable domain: DGGITQSPKYLFRKEGQNVTLSCEQNLNHDAMYWYRQDPGQGLRLIYYSQIVNDFQKGDIAEGYSVSREKKESFPLTVTSAQKNPTAFYLCASSVGHYSNQPQHFGDGTRLSIL.

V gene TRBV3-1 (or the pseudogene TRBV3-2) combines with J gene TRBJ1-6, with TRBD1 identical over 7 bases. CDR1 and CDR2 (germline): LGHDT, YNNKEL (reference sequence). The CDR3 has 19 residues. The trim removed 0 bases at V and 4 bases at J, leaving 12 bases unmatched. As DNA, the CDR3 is TGTGCCAGCAGCCAAGATGTAGCGAGGGACAGACATTATAATTCACCCCTCCACTTT. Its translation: CASSQDVARDRHYNSPLHF.

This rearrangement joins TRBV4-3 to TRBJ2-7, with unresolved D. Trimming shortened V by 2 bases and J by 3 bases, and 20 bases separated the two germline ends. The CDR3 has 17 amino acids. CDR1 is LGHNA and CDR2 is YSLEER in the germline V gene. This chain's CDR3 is CASSQPVRDIHGYEQYF. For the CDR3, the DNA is TGCGCCAGCAGCCAACCCGTCCGCGACATTCATGGCTACGAGCAGTACTTC.

CDR3 bases: TGTGCCAGTAGTATGTTGCGGGCTGAAGCTTTCTTT. Protein product: CASSMLRAEAFF. This chain connects TRBV19 to TRBJ1-1; D call uncertain. CDR3 size: 12 residues. Trimming stripped 3 bases from V and 6 bases from J, with 8 bases between. Germline values: CDR1 LNHDA, CDR2 SQIVND (reference sequence).

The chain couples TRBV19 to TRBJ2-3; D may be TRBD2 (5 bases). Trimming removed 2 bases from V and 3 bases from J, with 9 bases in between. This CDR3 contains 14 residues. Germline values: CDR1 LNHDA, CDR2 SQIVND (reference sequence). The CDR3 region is CASSITGWTDTQYF. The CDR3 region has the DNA TGTGCCAGTAGTATAACGGGGTGGACAGATACGCAGTATTTT. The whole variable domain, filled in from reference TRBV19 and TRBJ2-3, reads DGGITQSPKYLFRKEGQNVTLSCEQNLNHDAMYWYRQDPGQGLRLIYYSQIVNDFQKGDIAEGYSVSREKKESFPLTVTSAQKNPTAFYLCASSITGWTDTQYFGPGTRLTVL.